One sample yielded the 4 T cell receptor beta chains listed below, sequenced in a study of T cells in tuberculosis. Clones were read by immunoSEQ multiplex PCR, and TCRdb kept only the in-frame ones, dropping some. The table records 20,000 to 25,000 clones, 97% of them present only once. Sequenced input: PBMCs. Receptors were obtained from a donor under 30 with latent tuberculosis or without tuberculosis infection.

The chain is built from TRBV4-1 and TRBJ2-7; 11 nucleotides line up with TRBD2. CDR1 and CDR2 (germline): MGHRA, YSYEKL. There are 15 residues in the CDR3. With 2 bases clipped from V and 5 bases from J, the junction kept 5 bases outside the gene matches. DNA of the CDR3: TGCGCCAGCAGCCAAATAGCGGGAGGGGCCCACGAGCAGTACTTC. Translated: CASSQIAGGAHEQYF.

The chain joins TRBV5-4 to TRBJ2-3, with 8 nucleotides matching TRBD2. The CDR3 sequence is 15 residues long. Germline V gene data show CDR1 as SGHNT and CDR2 as YYREEE (reference sequence). With V trimmed by 2 bases and J by 5 bases, 7 bases remained unmatched. CDR3 protein: CASSLSAGGVDTQYF. The DNA for the CDR3 is TGTGCCAGCAGCTTATCGGCGGGAGGCGTAGATACGCAGTATTTT.

This clone was detected once. The chain uses TRBV5-5 and TRBJ1-2; 7 nucleotides line up with TRBD1. The CDR3 runs 18 residues. CDR1 and CDR2 (germline): SGHKS, YYEKEE (reference sequence). V dropped 0 bases and J dropped 6; count of bases not matched to a gene: 17. The CDR3 DNA follows: TGTGCCAGCAGCTTGGCCGAAAGAGGGGGCAAATTTGGTGATGGCTACACCTTC. It yields the protein CASSLAERGGKFGDGYTF.

The chain links TRBV27 to TRBJ2-3; 9 nucleotides match TRBD2. The trim removed 2 bases at V and 6 bases at J, leaving 9 bases unmatched. Germline CDR1 and CDR2: MNHEY and SMNVEV (reference sequence). The CDR3 sequence is 16 residues long. CDR3 residues: CASSLGLAGWGDTQYF. The CDR3 DNA is TGTGCCAGCAGTTTAGGTCTAGCGGGATGGGGGGATACGCAGTATTTT.